This TCR beta chain is drawn from a study of technical replicates of blood from several donors. Trimming pared 4 bases from V and 5 bases from J, leaving 15 bases between. This CDR3 region has 14 residues. In germline, CDR1 is SGHRS, CDR2 YFSETQ. Measured with immunoSEQ multiplex PCR; TCRdb has only the in-frame clones, and not every one. The sample lists over 70,000 clones; 85% to 95% were seen once. This clonotype was obtained from a human donor in good health. The chain is built from TRBV5-1 and TRBJ2-5, with D perhaps matching TRBD2 (5 bases). Input material: T cells isolated from PBMCs. This CDR3 reads CASSLYGVLETQYF. The CDR3 DNA follows: TGCGCCAGCAGCCTCTACGGGGTCCTGGAGACCCAGTACTTC.